Here is one T cell receptor (beta chain) with its context. Measured with immunoSEQ multiplex PCR; TCRdb has only the in-frame clones, and not every one. Among roughly 71,000 clones, about 90% were seen once, and the ten largest hold less than 25%. This sample was taken from a study of T cells in localized non-small cell lung cancer. Sequenced here: peripheral blood, sampled before any cancer treatment. This TCR was recovered from a male donor at least 60 years old with stage III squamous cell lung carcinoma.

In nucleotides, the CDR3 is TGTGCCAGCAGCCAAGCTAACAGGGAGACAGATACGCAGTATTTT. This gives the protein CASSQANRETDTQYF. This sequence joins TRBV4-2 and TRBJ2-3; D perhaps matches TRBD1 (6 bases). Trimming shortened V by 1 base and J by 3 bases, and 11 bases separated the two germline ends. Germline V lookup: CDR1 LGHNA, CDR2 YNFKEQ. The CDR3 consists of 15 residues.